There are a few counts of the clone carrying this T cell receptor (beta chain). This entry comes from a study of blood T cells in healthy people across ages. Combining a sample-barcoded 5' primer with a J-beta primer mix, a second PCR ran for 7 to 11 cycles. A single record per CDR3 protein comes from TCRdb applying MiXCR to the 5' RACE reads. The sample has some 1.8 million distinct CDR3 sequences; about 39% are singletons. The sequencing sample was made of blood. This receptor was taken from a human donor in good health.

The CDR3 region has the DNA TGTGCCAGCAGCTTACAGGGACAGGGGGCCGGGGAGACCCAGTACTTC. Its protein is CASSLQGQGAGETQYF. The chain links TRBV11-1 to TRBJ2-5; 12 bases map to TRBD1. The J segment lost 5 bases and the V segment lost 2 bases, leaving 6 bases of the junction unmatched. CDR3 size: 16 residues. The germline V gene encodes CDR1 SGHAT and CDR2 FQDESV (reference sequence). Looking up the rest from reference TRBV11-1 and TRBJ2-5 gives the full variable domain: EAEVAQSPRYKITEKSQAVAFWCDPISGHATLYWYRQILGQGPELLVQFQDESVVDDSQLPKDRFSAERLKGVDSTLKIQPAELGDSAMYLCASSLQGQGAGETQYFGPGTRLLVL.